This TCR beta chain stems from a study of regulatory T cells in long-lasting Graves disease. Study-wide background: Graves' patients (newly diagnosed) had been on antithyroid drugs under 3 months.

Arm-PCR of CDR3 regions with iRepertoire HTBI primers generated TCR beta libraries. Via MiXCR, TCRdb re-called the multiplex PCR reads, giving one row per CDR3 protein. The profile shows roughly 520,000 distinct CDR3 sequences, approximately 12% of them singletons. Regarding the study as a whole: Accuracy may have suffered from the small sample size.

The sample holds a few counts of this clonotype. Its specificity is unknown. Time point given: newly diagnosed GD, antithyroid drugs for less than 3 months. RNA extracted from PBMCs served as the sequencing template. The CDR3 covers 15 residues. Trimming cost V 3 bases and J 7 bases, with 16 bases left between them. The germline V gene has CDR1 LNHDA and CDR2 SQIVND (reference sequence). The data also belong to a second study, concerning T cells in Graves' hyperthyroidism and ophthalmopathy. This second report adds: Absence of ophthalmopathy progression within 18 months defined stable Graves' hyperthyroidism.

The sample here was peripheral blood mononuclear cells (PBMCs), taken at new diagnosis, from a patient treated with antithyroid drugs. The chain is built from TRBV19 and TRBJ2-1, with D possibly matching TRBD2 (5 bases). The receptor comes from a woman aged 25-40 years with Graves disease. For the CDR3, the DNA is TGTGCCAGTAGTATTAGAGCGGCCCTAGGAAATGAGCAGTTCTTC. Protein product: CASSIRAALGNEQFF.